Listed here are 14 T cell receptor beta chains from one sample, sequenced in a study of read filtering for tumor transcriptome and immune sequencing. This library used about 400 ng RNA and molecular barcoded adaptors spanning alpha/delta and beta/gamma chains. From the reads, TCRdb called clonotypes with MiXCR, one entry per CDR3 protein. The sample lists around 130,000 distinct CDR3 sequences, approximately 13% occurring once. Specimen: a population of CD138-negative cells sorted from bone marrow. These receptors were collected from a donor aged 40 or older with multiple myeloma.

For this clonotype: A much larger clone lies a single base off, so this may be a read error. The rearrangement links TRBV12-3 or TRBV12-4 to TRBJ1-5; the D is unclear. The CDR3 length is 14 residues. CDR3 coding DNA: TGTGCCAGCAGCCCCCAAGCGAGGAATCAGCCCCAGCGTTTT. Encoded protein: CASSPQARNQPQRF.

This clonotype showed up many times. This rearrangement joins TRBV29-1 to TRBJ2-7; D possibly corresponds to TRBD1 (6 bases). Germline values: CDR1 SQVTM, CDR2 ANQGSEA. V lost 2 bases and J lost 2, with 13 bases in between. The CDR3 is made up of 14 amino acids. CDR3 coding DNA: TGCAGCGTTGAATTCCTTGACAGGCCCTACGAGCAGTACTTC. Protein: CSVEFLDRPYEQYF.

This clonotype showed up just once. Given a much more abundant clone one base away, this may be a read error. This rearrangement joins TRBV2 to TRBJ1-2; D gene ambiguous. The CDR3 contains 18 residues. CDR1 is SNHLY, CDR2 FYNNEI, per germline. CDR3 in amino acids: CASSKERVRPKSNYGYSF. CDR3 nucleotides: TGTGCCAGCAGCAAAGAGCGGGTCAGGCCGAAATCTAACTATGGCTACTCCTTC.

This clonotype came up once. One end of the junction varies from germline; a read error may be responsible. The V gene is TRBV5-1, the J gene TRBJ2-1; the D is unclear. This CDR3 is 14 amino acids long. From germline, CDR1 is SGHRS and CDR2 YFSETQ. CDR3 loop: CASSLVAVTHGQLF. The CDR3 bases are TGCGCCAGCAGCTTGGTTGCGGTAACCCATGGGCAGCTCTTC.

Worth noting for this clonotype: A read error may be the cause here, since a much bigger clone is one base away. This chain connects TRBV10-1 to TRBJ2-5, with a tentative D call TRBD1 (5 bases). Germline V lookup: CDR1 WNHNN, CDR2 SYGVQD (reference sequence). The V end was cut by 8 bases, the J end by 1 base, with 14 bases between. This CDR3 has 14 amino acids. DNA of the CDR3: TGCGCCAGCTTCCAGGGCCCCCTCCAAGAGACCCAGTACTTC. Residues: CASFQGPLQETQYF.

This chain connects TRBV7-3 to TRBJ1-2; D is uncertain. Germline V gene sequence: CDR1 SGHTA, CDR2 FQGTGA. The CDR3 covers 14 residues. Trimming shortened V by 1 base and J by 4 bases, and 10 bases separated the two germline ends. The CDR3 DNA reads TGTGCCAGCAGCTTAATTCCTGCCTCCTATGGCTACACCTTC. Translation: CASSLIPASYGYTF.

This clonotype occurred many times. The chain has TRBV15 and TRBJ2-1; D is unresolved. V shed 5 bases and J shed 2 bases, with 10 bases lying between them. The CDR3 has 14 residues. The germline gives CDR1 LNHNV, CDR2 YYDKDF (reference sequence). The CDR3 nucleotides are TGTGCCACCAGCTTCTCCGACCCCTACAATGAGCAGTTCTTC. Translating gives CATSFSDPYNEQFF.

In its sample, this clonotype was seen many times. The genes are TRBV7-3 and TRBJ2-1; D ambiguous. The CDR3 contains 14 residues. V lost 0 bases and J 1 base, leaving 4 bases between the germline ends. The germline CDR1 and CDR2 sequences are SGHTA and FQGTGA. CDR3 DNA sequence: TGTGCCAGCAGCTTAACGGTATCCTACAATGAGCAGTTCTTC. Amino acid sequence: CASSLTVSYNEQFF.

This clonotype was seen many times. The genes are TRBV10-3 and TRBJ2-1, with TRBD2 matching 13 bases. CDR3 size: 14 residues. Germline CDR1 reads ENHRY; CDR2 reads SYGVKD. The trim removed 4 bases at V and 11 bases at J, leaving 5 bases unmatched. CDR3 sequence reads: CAISGLAGGNKQFF. DNA for the CDR3: TGTGCCATCAGTGGACTAGCGGGAGGAAACAAGCAGTTCTTC.

This clonotype was seen repeatedly, ten times or more. The chain combines TRBV10-3 with TRBJ2-7; D is possibly TRBD1 (7 bases). V dropped 8 bases and J dropped 2 bases, with 13 bases sitting between them. The CDR3 is 13 residues long. Germline V gene sequence: CDR1 ENHRY, CDR2 SYGVKD. CDR3 in DNA: TGTGCCATCCGGAGGGACAGTACCTACGAGCAGTACTTC. Protein: CAIRRDSTYEQYF.

Comments on this clonotype: A much larger clone lies one base from this, so it may be a read error. The V and J genes are TRBV5-1 and TRBJ2-7; 9 bases fit TRBD2. Germline values: CDR1 SGHRS, CDR2 YFSETQ. The CDR3 consists of 15 residues. The CDR3: CASSLTSGSSYGQYF. CDR3 DNA: TGCGCCAGCAGCTTGACTAGCGGGTCTTCCTACGGGCAGTACTTC.

In the case of this clonotype: The germline gene is not matched at one end of the junction; a read error may be the cause. V and J are TRBV4-3 and TRBJ1-6, with D unresolved. Germline V lookup: CDR1 LGHNA, CDR2 YSLEER. The CDR3 has 15 amino acids. CDR3 coding DNA: TGCGCCGGCAGCCATCTCATAGAAGACACTTCACCCCTCCACTTT. It yields the protein CAGSHLIEDTSPLHF.

Details on this clonotype: This CDR3 is missing its conserved last phenylalanine or tryptophan, likely due to a read error. J is TRBJ2-1 and V is TRBV6-2 or TRBV6-3; weak D call: TRBD2 (5 bases). V was shortened by 4 bases and J by 3 bases, with 13 bases between the two germline ends. Germline lookup yields CDR1 MNHEY and CDR2 SVGEGT. The CDR3 extends over 15 amino acids. CDR3 nucleotides: TGTGCCAGCAGTTTGGTAGCGAGCATCTACAATGAGCAGTTCCTC. Translating it yields CASSLVASIYNEQFL.

The chain employs TRBV3-1 and TRBJ2-7; TRBD2 aligns across 7 bases. The J segment lost 0 bases and the V segment lost 1 base, leaving 3 bases of the junction unmatched. Germline V gives CDR1 LGHDT, CDR2 YNNKEL (reference sequence). The CDR3 consists of 15 residues. This CDR3 reads CASSQVAGASYEQYF. The CDR3 DNA sequence: TGTGCCAGCAGCCAAGTGGCGGGAGCCTCCTACGAGCAGTACTTC.